Listed here are 30 T cell receptor beta chains from one sample, sequenced in a study of cytomegalovirus exposure and HLA in healthy donors. A multiplex PCR was run with 60 Vbeta primers and 13 Jbeta primers. TCRdb keeps only in-frame clones here, not all; method: immunoSEQ multiplex PCR. Its table lists just under 80,000 clones. Sequences were obtained from PBMCs. All receptors come from a man younger than 35 in good health and CMV-seropositive.

Remarks on this clone: Different DNA sequences within this sample yield the same CDR3. The genes are TRBV9 and TRBJ2-3; a weak D match, TRBD2 (5 bases). CDR1 and CDR2 (germline): SGDLS, YYNGEE. The CDR3 length is 15 residues. Trimming removed 3 bases from V and 3 bases from J, with 14 bases in between. Here the CDR3 reads CASSATTGMTDTQYF. The CDR3 nucleotides read TGTGCCAGCAGCGCTACGACGGGGATGACAGATACGCAGTATTTT.

The chain joins TRBV5-1 to TRBJ2-5; D is possibly TRBD1 (6 bases). This CDR3 has 14 amino acids. Trimming shortened V by 0 bases and J by 2 bases, and 8 bases separated the two germline ends. Per germline, CDR1 SGHRS and CDR2 YFSETQ. The CDR3 nucleotides are TGCGCCAGCAGCTTGGCAGGACAGCAAGAGACCCAGTACTTC. It specifies CASSLAGQQETQYF. Full variable domain (missing parts from reference TRBV5-1 and TRBJ2-5): KAGVTQTPRYLIKTRGQQVTLSCSPISGHRSVSWYQQTPGQGLQFLFEYFSETQRNKGNFPGRFSGRQFSNSRSEMNVSTLELGDSALYLCASSLAGQQETQYFGPGTRLLVL.

The V and J genes are TRBV13 and TRBJ1-5; tentatively, D is TRBD1 (6 bases). Germline lookup yields CDR1 PRHDT and CDR2 FYEKMQ (reference sequence). With 2 bases removed from V and 0 bases from J, the gap between germline ends came to 14 bases. This CDR3 comprises 17 residues. Written as DNA, the CDR3 is TGTGCCAGCAGCTTATTTGGACAGTTCTATAGCAATCAGCCCCAGCATTTT. It yields the protein CASSLFGQFYSNQPQHF. Looking up the rest from reference TRBV13 and TRBJ1-5 gives the full variable domain: AAGVIQSPRHLIKEKRETATLKCYPIPRHDTVYWYQQGPGQDPQFLISFYEKMQSDKGSIPDRFSAQQFSDYHSELNMSSLELGDSALYFCASSLFGQFYSNQPQHFGDGTRLSIL.

V usage is TRBV7-9 and J usage is TRBJ2-5, with D hard to call. The better agreement between TRBJ2-7 and the DNA end casts doubt on the J call. The length of the CDR3 is 13 residues. Germline values: CDR1 SEHNR, CDR2 FQNEAQ (reference sequence). CDR3: CASSFEDSYEQYF. CDR3 sequence (DNA): TGTGCCAGCAGCTTCGAGGATTCCTACGAGCAGTACTTC.

This chain links TRBV2 with TRBJ1-1; TRBD1 aligns across 10 bases. The V and J ends lost 6 bases and 5 bases, in that order; junction bases with no gene match: 3. The CDR3 totals 13 residues. Germline V lookup: CDR1 SNHLY, CDR2 FYNNEI. This chain's CDR3 is CASRGTGETEAFF. CDR3 coding DNA: TGTGCCAGCAGGGGGACAGGGGAAACTGAAGCTTTCTTT.

The rearrangement links TRBV6-1 to TRBJ1-2; 11 bases are a match to TRBD1. The CDR3 totals 15 residues. The V and J ends lost 6 bases and 4 bases, in that order; junction bases with no gene match: 7. The V gene's germline CDR1 is MNHNS and CDR2 SASEGT. CDR3 in amino acids: CASSPRTGGGYGYTF. In DNA form, the CDR3 reads TGTGCCAGCAGCCCAAGGACAGGGGGCGGCTATGGCTACACCTTC.

Here the CDR3 reads CASSPDSQALFF. The CDR3 DNA reads TGCGCCAGCAGCCCGGACAGTCAGGCACTGTTTTTT. The chain carries TRBV5-1 and TRBJ1-4, with a weak D call TRBD1 (6 bases). The length of the CDR3 is 12 residues. Deletions cut 4 bases from V and 13 bases from J, with 14 bases between. Germline V gene lookup returns CDR1 SGHRS and CDR2 YFSETQ. Full variable domain (missing parts from reference TRBV5-1 and TRBJ1-4): KAGVTQTPRYLIKTRGQQVTLSCSPISGHRSVSWYQQTPGQGLQFLFEYFSETQRNKGNFPGRFSGRQFSNSRSEMNVSTLELGDSALYLCASSPDSQALFFGSGTQLSVL.

The chain joins TRBV11-2 to TRBJ1-5, with a weak D call TRBD1 (6 bases). Trimming shortened V by 2 bases and J by 6 bases, and 14 bases separated the two germline ends. The length of the CDR3 is 15 residues. Per germline, CDR1 SGHAT and CDR2 FQNNGV. CDR3 region: CASSLSRGWCQPQHF. The CDR3 bases are TGTGCCAGCAGCTTATCCAGGGGATGGTGTCAGCCCCAGCATTTT.

The V call is TRBV13, the J call TRBJ1-3; D gene uncertain. V lost 0 bases to trimming and J lost 0 bases, with 12 bases between them. The germline V gene has CDR1 PRHDT and CDR2 FYEKMQ (reference sequence). The CDR3 consists of 17 residues. The CDR3: CASSLGQASYSGNTIYF. The CDR3 DNA reads TGTGCCAGCAGCTTAGGCCAAGCGAGCTACTCTGGAAACACCATATATTTT.

The V gene is TRBV7-5, the J gene TRBJ2-7; the table's D call of TRBD2 was not tested on the DNA. TRBV7-5 is a pseudogene locus. The CDR3 length is 15 residues. CDR3: CIRSPPRGDSYEQYF. DNA of the CDR3: TGTATCAGAAGCCCTCCCCGGGGGGATTCCTACGAGCAGTACTTC.

V and J are TRBV28 and TRBJ2-3; tentatively, D is TRBD2 (6 bases). The CDR3 spans 15 residues. V was trimmed by 11 bases and J by 1 base, leaving 19 bases between them. Germline assignment: CDR1 MDHEN and CDR2 SYDVKM. CDR3 nucleotide sequence: TGTGCCGCATCGACTAGTGAGGTGGGCACAGATACGCAGTATTTT. Its protein product is CAASTSEVGTDTQYF. The variable domain in full, completed from reference TRBV28 and TRBJ2-3, reads DVKVTQSSRYLVKRTGEKVFLECVQDMDHENMFWYRQDPGLGLRLIYFSYDVKMKEKGDIPEGYSVSREKKERFSLILESASTNQTSMYLCAASTSEVGTDTQYFGPGTRLTVL.

The chain combines TRBV15 with TRBJ1-5; 8 bases are a match to TRBD1. The CDR3 runs 16 residues. With 1 base clipped from V and 0 bases from J, the junction kept 2 bases outside the gene matches. Germline V CDR1 and CDR2: LNHNV, YYDKDF (reference sequence). The chain's CDR3 is CATSRGQGFSNQPQHF. The DNA of the CDR3 is TGTGCCACCAGCAGAGGACAGGGGTTTAGCAATCAGCCCCAGCATTTT.

The chain uses TRBV2 and TRBJ2-7; 10 bases are a match to TRBD2. This CDR3 comprises 14 residues. Per the germline V gene, CDR1 is SNHLY and CDR2 is FYNNEI. J gave up 3 bases and V 6 bases, and 5 bases lay outside the gene matches. The CDR3 loop reads CASRASSGGYEQYF. The CDR3 region has the DNA TGTGCCAGCAGAGCTTCTAGCGGGGGCTACGAGCAGTACTTC.

The rearrangement links TRBV6-5 to TRBJ2-3; 9 bases agree with TRBD2. The J segment lost 4 bases and the V segment lost 2 bases, leaving 4 bases of the junction unmatched. Germline V gives CDR1 MNHEY, CDR2 SVGAGI. This CDR3 has 15 residues. The CDR3 DNA follows: TGTGCCAGCAGTTACACGGGCGGGGGGGCAGATACGCAGTATTTT. Residues: CASSYTGGGADTQYF.

CDR3 nucleotide sequence: TGCGCCAGCAGCCTAGGTCGACGGAGCTCCTACGAGCAGTACTTC. Amino acids: CASSLGRRSSYEQYF. The J gene is TRBJ2-5, the V gene TRBV5-1; D gene ambiguous. Near its end, the DNA agrees better with TRBJ2-7, so the J call may be wrong. CDR1 is SGHRS, CDR2 YFSETQ, per germline. The CDR3 runs 15 residues.

This sequence joins TRBV6-4 and TRBJ2-2, with 10 bases aligning to TRBD1. Per the germline V gene, CDR1 is MRHNA and CDR2 is SNTAGT. CDR3 length: 13 amino acids. V was pared by 8 bases and J by 3 bases, with 0 bases of the junction left unmatched. CDR3 bases: TGTGCCAGCGGGACAGGGGACACCGGGGAGCTGTTTTTT. This codes for CASGTGDTGELFF.

The V gene is TRBV5-8, the J gene TRBJ2-5, with 7 bases that match TRBD2. The germline V gene has CDR1 SGHTS and CDR2 YDEGEE. V shed 0 bases, J shed 0 bases, and the junction held 5 bases outside the gene matches. CDR3 size: 16 residues. CDR3 amino acids: CASSLDAGAYQETQYF. The CDR3 coding sequence is TGTGCCAGCAGCTTGGACGCGGGAGCGTACCAAGAGACCCAGTACTTC.

A remark on this clone: Within the sample, other DNA sequences also encode this same CDR3. The chain uses TRBV5-1 and TRBJ1-2; a weak D match, TRBD1 (6 bases). The CDR3 totals 13 residues. Germline-derived CDR1 and CDR2 are SGHRS and YFSETQ. V was pared by 2 bases and J by 2 bases, with 7 bases between. The CDR3 spells CASSLQGNYGYTF. The CDR3 nucleotides read TGCGCCAGCAGCTTACAGGGAAACTATGGCTACACCTTC.

The CDR3 DNA reads TGTGCCTGGCCCGGCTCCGTAGCTAGCGGTAGCTCCTACGAGCAGTACTTC. It is translated as CAWPGSVASGSSYEQYF. This sequence joins TRBV30 and TRBJ2-7; TRBD2 agrees at 7 bases. The CDR3 contains 17 residues. CDR1 and CDR2 from the germline V gene are GTSNPN and SVGIG (reference sequence). The ends lost 5 bases at V and 0 bases at J; junction bases unmatched: 16.

The V and J genes are TRBV9 and TRBJ1-3, with D maybe TRBD1 (6 bases). This CDR3 has 15 amino acids. V was pared by 4 bases and J by 0 bases, with 11 bases between. Germline lookup yields CDR1 SGDLS and CDR2 YYNGEE. The CDR3 DNA reads TGTGCCAGCAGCCCGACGACAGGCTCTGGAAACACCATATATTTT. This gives the protein CASSPTTGSGNTIYF.

The CDR3 region is CASGRQGNYEQYF. The CDR3, as DNA: TGTGCCAGCGGCCGACAGGGTAACTACGAGCAGTACTTC. The chain links TRBV5-6 to TRBJ2-7; 7 bases match TRBD1. J was trimmed by 3 bases and V by 7 bases; bases with no gene match: 7. CDR3 length: 13 residues. Germline lookup yields CDR1 SGHDT and CDR2 YYEEEE.

The chain links TRBV9 to TRBJ2-6; TRBD1 is a possible D gene (6 bases). Germline V lookup: CDR1 SGDLS, CDR2 YYNGEE. V gave up 0 bases and J gave up 0 bases, with 13 bases separating them. The CDR3 totals 18 residues. For the CDR3, the DNA is TGTGCCAGCAGCGTAGATACAGGGCTACGCTCTGGGGCCAACGTCCTGACTTTC. As protein: CASSVDTGLRSGANVLTF. Looking up the rest from reference TRBV9 and TRBJ2-6 gives the full variable domain: DSGVTQTPKHLITATGQRVTLRCSPRSGDLSVYWYQQSLDQGLQFLIQYYNGEERAKGNILERFSAQQFPDLHSELNLSSLELGDSALYFCASSVDTGLRSGANVLTFGAGSRLTVL.

The genes are TRBV19 and TRBJ2-7; maybe TRBD2 (6 bases). Trimming removed 5 bases from V and 4 bases from J, with 21 bases in between. CDR3 length equals 16 residues. CDR1 and CDR2 (germline): LNHDA, SQIVND (reference sequence). This CDR3 is CASSPTQEGRGYEQYF. CDR3 coding DNA: TGTGCCAGTAGTCCAACCCAAGAGGGTCGGGGGTACGAGCAGTACTTC.

J is TRBJ1-2 and V is TRBV29-1; weak D call: TRBD1 (5 bases). Trimming pared 0 bases from V and 4 bases from J, leaving 15 bases between. The CDR3 length is 15 residues. Germline V gene lookup returns CDR1 SQVTM and CDR2 ANQGSEA. The CDR3 DNA reads TGCAGCGTTGAAGATAGTCAGGGTAGGAGCTATGGCTACACCTTC. Protein product: CSVEDSQGRSYGYTF.

The chain employs TRBV19 and TRBJ1-1; tentative D call: TRBD1 (6 bases). Per germline, CDR1 LNHDA and CDR2 SQIVND (reference sequence). Trimming stripped 3 bases from V and 1 base from J, with 9 bases between. This CDR3 is 14 amino acids long. Here the CDR3 DNA reads TGTGCCAGTAGTATTTGGGACACGAACACTGAAGCTTTCTTT. It codes for CASSIWDTNTEAFF.

V is TRBV29-1 and J is TRBJ1-3; possible D gene TRBD1, 5 bases. The V gene lost 7 bases and the J gene lost 2 bases, with 9 bases spanning the gap. The CDR3 sequence is 12 residues long. CDR1 SQVTM and CDR2 ANQGSEA come from the germline V gene. CDR3 bases: TGCAGCGGGGGGGAGACTGGAAACACCATATATTTT. As protein: CSGGETGNTIYF.

The rearrangement links TRBV6-6 to TRBJ2-7; D may be TRBD1 (6 bases). This CDR3 region has 12 residues. Trimming left V 7 bases short and J 4 bases short, with 11 bases between. Germline CDR1 reads MNHNY; CDR2 reads SVGAGI (reference sequence). CDR3 nucleotide sequence: TGTGCCAGCACCGAGGGGGATTACGAGCAGTACTTC. Protein: CASTEGDYEQYF.

J is TRBJ1-4 and V is TRBV30, with 10 nucleotides matching TRBD1. With 6 bases clipped from V and 7 bases from J, the junction kept 8 bases outside the gene matches. Germline loops: CDR1 GTSNPN, CDR2 SVGIG (reference sequence). The CDR3 extends over 14 amino acids. This CDR3 reads CACNRDRGIEKLFF. CDR3 sequence (DNA): TGTGCCTGCAACCGGGACAGGGGTATTGAAAAACTGTTTTTT. The full variable domain, in which reference TRBV30 and TRBJ1-4 provide the parts outside the CDR3, is SQTIHQWPATLVQPVGSPLSLECTVEGTSNPNLYWYRQAAGRGLQLLFYSVGIGQISSEVPQNLSASRPQDRQFILSSKKLLLSDSGFYLCACNRDRGIEKLFFGSGTQLSVL.

This rearrangement joins TRBV4-2 to TRBJ2-4; 9 bases map to TRBD2. Per the germline V gene, CDR1 is LGHNA and CDR2 is YNFKEQ. This CDR3 spans 17 amino acids. The V gene end was trimmed by 0 bases and the J gene end by 8 bases; junction bases not matched to a gene: 11. The CDR3: CASSQEVWSGRSDIQYF. In DNA, the CDR3 is TGTGCCAGCAGCCAAGAGGTATGGAGCGGGAGGTCGGACATTCAGTACTTC.

CDR3 sequence: CASSPSRGSTNEKLFF. For the CDR3, the DNA is TGCGCCAGCAGCCCTAGCAGGGGGTCAACTAATGAAAAACTGTTTTTT. The V gene is TRBV5-1, the J gene TRBJ1-4, with 7 bases lining up with TRBD1. CDR1 is SGHRS and CDR2 is YFSETQ in the germline V gene. There are 16 residues in the CDR3. J lost 0 bases, V lost 4 bases, and 6 bases had no gene match. The full variable domain, with the rest looked up from reference TRBV5-1 and TRBJ1-4, is KAGVTQTPRYLIKTRGQQVTLSCSPISGHRSVSWYQQTPGQGLQFLFEYFSETQRNKGNFPGRFSGRQFSNSRSEMNVSTLELGDSALYLCASSPSRGSTNEKLFFGSGTQLSVL.